Each of the 9 T cell receptor beta chains below was sequenced from the same sample in a study of T-cell memory formation after mild COVID-19. TCRdb re-called the 5' RACE reads with MiXCR, one entry per CDR3 protein. The sample yields fewer than 250,000 distinct CDR3 sequences, about a sixth seen once. The sequenced material came from PBMCs or a T cell subset sorted from them (not recorded which). The origin of the receptors is an adult woman who had mild COVID-19 (a few samples of this study predate the infection). Cell type and time point are not known.

This clonotype has a handful of counts. The chain couples TRBV11-2 to TRBJ2-3, with TRBD2 identical over 8 bases. Germline-derived CDR1 and CDR2 are SGHAT and FQNNGV. With 5 bases clipped from V and 0 bases from J, the junction kept 7 bases outside the gene matches. The CDR3 is 16 amino acids. CDR3 in DNA: TGTGCCAGCAGCCGCAACCGGGGGGGGAGCACAGATACGCAGTATTTT. Translation: CASSRNRGGSTDTQYF.

This clonotype was detected a few times. The chain recombines TRBV11-2 with TRBJ2-2, with TRBD2 matching over 11 bases. CDR3 length: 16 residues. CDR1 and CDR2 (germline): SGHAT, FQNNGV. Germline trimming cut 6 bases from V and 5 bases from J; bases unmatched to any gene: 8. The CDR3 sequence is CASRRPGLAATGELFF. The CDR3 region has the DNA TGTGCCAGCAGACGCCCGGGACTAGCGGCTACCGGGGAGCTGTTTTTT. Looking up the rest from reference TRBV11-2 and TRBJ2-2 gives the full variable domain: EAGVAQSPRYKIIEKRQSVAFWCNPISGHATLYWYQQILGQGPKLLIQFQNNGVVDDSQLPKDRFSAERLKGVDSTLKIQPAKLEDSAVYLCASRRPGLAATGELFFGEGSRLTVL.

The chain employs TRBV29-1 and TRBJ1-1, with D tentatively TRBD1 (5 bases). This CDR3 has 14 amino acids. Germline CDR1 reads SQVTM; CDR2 reads ANQGSEA. V lost 4 bases, J lost 1 base, and 13 bases lay in between. The chain's CDR3 is CSVGRGRTNTEAFF. The CDR3 nucleotides read TGCAGCGTTGGCCGGGGGAGGACGAACACTGAAGCTTTCTTT.

CDR3 sequence: CASRGQGEQPQHF. The CDR3 coding sequence is TGTGCCAGCAGGGGACAGGGAGAACAGCCCCAGCATTTT. This chain connects TRBV2 to TRBJ1-5, with TRBD1 matching 9 bases. Germline CDR1 and CDR2: SNHLY and FYNNEI. There are 13 residues in the CDR3. J gave up 7 bases and V 6 bases, and 4 bases lay outside the gene matches.

V and J are TRBV20-1 and TRBJ1-4; D gene ambiguous. The CDR3 loop spans 16 amino acids. Germline assignment: CDR1 DFQATT and CDR2 SNEGSKA (reference sequence). V lost 1 base and J lost 3, with 15 bases in between. The CDR3 here is CSARGTISRANEKLFF. The CDR3 nucleotides read TGCAGTGCTAGAGGTACCATAAGTCGAGCTAATGAAAAACTGTTTTTT.

The chain is built from TRBV7-3 and TRBJ2-1, with TRBD1 matching 7 bases. In germline, CDR1 is SGHTA, CDR2 FQGTGA. After removal of 2 bases from V and 6 bases from J, the junction contained 4 bases not matched to a gene. The CDR3 extends over 14 amino acids. CDR3 loop: CASSLGPGGNEQFF. Here the CDR3 DNA reads TGTGCCAGCAGCTTAGGCCCAGGGGGCAATGAGCAGTTCTTC.

A single count supports this clonotype. The chain uses TRBV9 and TRBJ2-3; 8 positions agree with TRBD2. CDR3 length: 15 residues. Germline V gene data show CDR1 as SGDLS and CDR2 as YYNGEE. The trim removed 4 bases at V and 2 bases at J, leaving 6 bases unmatched. CDR3 coding DNA: TGTGCCAGCAGCACTATAGCGGGGCCCACAGATACGCAGTATTTT. It translates to CASSTIAGPTDTQYF.

This clonotype was recorded a few times. CDR3 sequence reads: CASSQDGWLAGDEEQFF. CDR3 DNA: TGCGCCAGCAGCCAAGATGGGTGGCTAGCGGGGGACGAGGAGCAGTTCTTC. V is TRBV4-1 and J is TRBJ2-1; 10 bases agree with TRBD2. V lost 0 bases, J lost 10 bases, and 12 bases stayed unmatched. The CDR3 is made up of 17 amino acids. Looked up from germline, CDR1 is MGHRA and CDR2 is YSYEKL.

J is TRBJ1-2 and V is TRBV27; maybe TRBD1 (5 bases). The CDR3 sequence is 15 residues long. Per the germline V gene, CDR1 is MNHEY and CDR2 is SMNVEV (reference sequence). Trimming removed 4 bases from V and 8 bases from J, with 20 bases in between. This chain's CDR3 is CASSSPGPPPGGYTF. The CDR3 coding sequence is TGTGCCAGCAGTTCACCGGGACCTCCCCCCGGGGGCTACACCTTC.